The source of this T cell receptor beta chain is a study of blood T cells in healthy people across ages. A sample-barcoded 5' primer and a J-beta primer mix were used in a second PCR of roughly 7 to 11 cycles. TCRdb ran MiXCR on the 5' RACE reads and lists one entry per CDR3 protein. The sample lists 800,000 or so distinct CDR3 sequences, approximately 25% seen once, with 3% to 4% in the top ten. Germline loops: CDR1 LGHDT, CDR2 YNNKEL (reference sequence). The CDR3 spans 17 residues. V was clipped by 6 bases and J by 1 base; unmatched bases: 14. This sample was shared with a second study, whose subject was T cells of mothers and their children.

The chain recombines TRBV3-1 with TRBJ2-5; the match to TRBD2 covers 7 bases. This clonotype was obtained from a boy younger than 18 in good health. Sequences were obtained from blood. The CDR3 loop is CASRAGRASGTQETQYF. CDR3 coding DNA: TGTGCCAGCAGAGCCGGTAGGGCTAGCGGAACCCAAGAGACCCAGTACTTC.